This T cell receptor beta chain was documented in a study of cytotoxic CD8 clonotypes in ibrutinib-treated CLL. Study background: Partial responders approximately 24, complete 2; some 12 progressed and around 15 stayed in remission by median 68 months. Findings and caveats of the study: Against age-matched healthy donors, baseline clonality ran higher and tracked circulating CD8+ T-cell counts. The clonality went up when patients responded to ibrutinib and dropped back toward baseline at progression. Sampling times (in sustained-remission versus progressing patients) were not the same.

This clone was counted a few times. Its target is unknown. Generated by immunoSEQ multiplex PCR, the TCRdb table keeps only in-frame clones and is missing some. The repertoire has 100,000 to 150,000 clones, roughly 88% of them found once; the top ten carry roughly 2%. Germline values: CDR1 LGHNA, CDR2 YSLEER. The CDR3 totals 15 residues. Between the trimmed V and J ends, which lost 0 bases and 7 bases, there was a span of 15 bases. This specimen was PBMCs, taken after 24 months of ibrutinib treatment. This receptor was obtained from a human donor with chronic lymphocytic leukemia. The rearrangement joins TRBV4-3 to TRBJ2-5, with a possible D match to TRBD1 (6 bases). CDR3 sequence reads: CASSQDYRDKWTQYF. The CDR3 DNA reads TGCGCCAGCAGCCAAGACTACAGGGATAAATGGACCCAGTACTTC.